The 12 T cell receptor beta chains reported below all come from one sample, sequenced in a study of beta chain features in type 1 diabetes. Reverse transcription of all isolated RNA meant that expressed TCRB transcripts were sequenced. TCRdb keeps only in-frame clones here, not all; method: immunoSEQ multiplex PCR. The top ten hold 0.019% of the sample, which has approximately 400,000 clones, roughly 16% seen once. The sequenced sample was naive CD4+ T cells from blood. Every receptor here comes from a woman aged 18-35 years in good health.

The V call is TRBV5-4, the J call TRBJ2-5; 7 nucleotides align to TRBD2. J gave up 1 base and V 3 bases, and 9 bases lay outside the gene matches. The CDR3 covers 16 residues. Germline values: CDR1 SGHNT, CDR2 YYREEE (reference sequence). The CDR3 reads CASSSGQAGSQETQYF. CDR3 DNA sequence: TGTGCCAGCAGCTCCGGTCAAGCGGGATCCCAAGAGACCCAGTACTTC.

The chain carries TRBV5-1 and TRBJ1-2, with D perhaps TRBD1 (5 bases). The CDR3 length is 15 residues. Germline assignment: CDR1 SGHRS and CDR2 YFSETQ. The germline V and J ends were trimmed by 0 bases and 4 bases, with 13 bases remaining between them. Here the CDR3 DNA reads TGCGCCAGCAGCTTGGTCGCCGAGACAGTCTATGGCTACACCTTC. This codes for CASSLVAETVYGYTF.

This clone has a handful of counts. The sample contains more than one DNA sequence encoding this CDR3. The V call is TRBV28, the J call TRBJ2-7; D remains ambiguous. Germline CDR1 MDHEN, CDR2 SYDVKM. V gave up 4 bases and J gave up 1 base, with 5 bases separating them. This CDR3 has 12 amino acids. DNA for the CDR3: TGTGCCAGCAGTTCTAGTTCCTACGAGCAGTACTTC. This codes for CASSSSSYEQYF.

This chain connects TRBV4-1 to TRBJ2-5, with 9 bases identical to TRBD2. This CDR3 has 17 residues. Unmatched junction bases numbered 13, after V lost 3 bases and J lost 5 bases. CDR1 and CDR2 (germline): MGHRA, YSYEKL. Here the CDR3 reads CASSHSGSGGLKETQYF. The CDR3 DNA is TGCGCCAGCAGCCATAGCGGGAGTGGGGGTTTAAAGGAGACCCAGTACTTC.

In this sample, this clone turned up a few times. The chain employs TRBV4-3 and TRBJ1-1, with 9 bases fitting TRBD1. The CDR3 spans 13 residues. V lost 4 bases to trimming and J lost 4 bases; unmatched junction nucleotides: 1. Germline-derived CDR1 and CDR2 are LGHNA and YSLEER. The chain's CDR3 is CASSRQGGTEAFF. The CDR3 coding sequence is TGCGCCAGCAGCCGACAGGGGGGCACTGAAGCTTTCTTT.

This chain links TRBV25-1 with TRBJ2-7; D perhaps matches TRBD2 (5 bases). The V end was cut by 10 bases, the J end by 0 bases, with 10 bases between. CDR1 is MGHDK, CDR2 SYGVNS, per germline. The CDR3 is made up of 12 amino acids. The CDR3 region has the DNA TGTGCCACCGCGACTAACTCCTACGAGCAGTACTTC. It translates to CATATNSYEQYF.

In the case of this clone: Other nucleotide sequences from this sample produce the same CDR3. The V gene is TRBV25-1, the J gene TRBJ2-5, with D maybe TRBD1 (5 bases). Deletions cut 0 bases from V and 2 bases from J, with 7 bases between. The CDR3 has 14 residues. Germline lookup yields CDR1 MGHDK and CDR2 SYGVNS. The DNA for the CDR3 is TGTGCCAGCAGTGAATATACAGGTCAAGAGACCCAGTACTTC. Protein sequence: CASSEYTGQETQYF.

The chain combines TRBV7-9 with TRBJ2-5; 7 nucleotides align to TRBD1. Germline values: CDR1 SEHNR, CDR2 FQNEAQ (reference sequence). The CDR3 has 15 residues. V gave up 1 base and J gave up 4 bases; unmatched junction bases: 6. The CDR3 sequence: CASSLVGRGRETQYF. CDR3 sequence (DNA): TGTGCCAGCAGCTTAGTAGGCAGGGGGAGAGAGACCCAGTACTTC.

The rearrangement uses TRBV5-1 and TRBJ2-6; D ambiguous. The V end was cut by 2 bases, the J end by 2 bases, with 8 bases between. Per germline, CDR1 SGHRS and CDR2 YFSETQ. This CDR3 is built from 15 residues. The CDR3 loop reads CASSLQNPGANVLTF. DNA for the CDR3: TGCGCCAGCAGCTTACAGAATCCTGGGGCCAACGTCCTGACTTTC.

The V and J genes are TRBV9 and TRBJ1-3, with a tentative D call TRBD1 (5 bases). The CDR3 extends over 13 amino acids. Germline V lookup: CDR1 SGDLS, CDR2 YYNGEE. Trimming shortened V by 0 bases and J by 8 bases, and 9 bases separated the two germline ends. Written as DNA, the CDR3 is TGTGCCAGCAGCGTAGCCTGGGGGGACACCATATATTTT. This gives the protein CASSVAWGDTIYF. The variable domain in full, with the rest retrieved from reference TRBV9 and TRBJ1-3, is DSGVTQTPKHLITATGQRVTLRCSPRSGDLSVYWYQQSLDQGLQFLIQYYNGEERAKGNILERFSAQQFPDLHSELNLSSLELGDSALYFCASSVAWGDTIYFGEGSWLTVV.

This clone occurred a few times. V is TRBV7-9 and J is TRBJ2-7; 15 bases are a match to TRBD2. The CDR3 has 15 residues. Per the germline V gene, CDR1 is SEHNR and CDR2 is FQNEAQ (reference sequence). V dropped 4 bases and J dropped 6; count of bases not matched to a gene: 4. The CDR3: CASSSWTSGRGEQYF. The CDR3 DNA follows: TGTGCCAGCAGCTCTTGGACTAGCGGGAGGGGCGAGCAGTACTTC.

This clone turned up a few times. The genes are TRBV7-2 and TRBJ2-1; 8 nucleotides line up with TRBD2. J was trimmed by 3 bases and V by 8 bases; bases with no gene match: 6. Germline lookup yields CDR1 SGHTA and CDR2 FQGNSA. This CDR3 spans 14 amino acids. The CDR3 protein is CASGWTSYYNEQFF. CDR3 nucleotides: TGTGCCAGCGGATGGACTAGCTACTACAATGAGCAGTTCTTC. Filled out from reference TRBV7-2 and TRBJ2-1, the complete variable domain reads GAGVSQSPSNKVTEKGKDVELRCDPISGHTALYWYRQSLGQGLEFLIYFQGNSAPDKSGLPSDRFSAERTGGSVSTLTIQRTQQEDSAVYLCASGWTSYYNEQFFGPGTRLTVL.